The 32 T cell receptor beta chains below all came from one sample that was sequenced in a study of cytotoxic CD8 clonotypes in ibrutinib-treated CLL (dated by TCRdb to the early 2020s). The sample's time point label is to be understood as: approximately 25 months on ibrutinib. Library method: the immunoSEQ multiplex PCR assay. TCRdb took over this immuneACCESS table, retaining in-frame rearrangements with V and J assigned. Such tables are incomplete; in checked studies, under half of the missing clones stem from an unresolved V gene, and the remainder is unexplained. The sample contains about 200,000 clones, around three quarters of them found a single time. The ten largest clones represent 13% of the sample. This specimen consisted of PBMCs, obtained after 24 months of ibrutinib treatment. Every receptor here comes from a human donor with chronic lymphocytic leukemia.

The CDR3 protein is CASSLSGVNQETQYF. CDR3 nucleotides: TGCGCCAGCAGCTTAAGCGGGGTAAACCAAGAGACCCAGTACTTC. The rearrangement joins TRBV5-1 to TRBJ2-5; TRBD2 matches at 7 bases. V lost 2 bases, J lost 0 bases, and 4 bases stayed unmatched. CDR1 and CDR2 (germline): SGHRS, YFSETQ. The CDR3 is made up of 15 amino acids. Full variable domain (outside the CDR3, taken from reference TRBV5-1 and TRBJ2-5): KAGVTQTPRYLIKTRGQQVTLSCSPISGHRSVSWYQQTPGQGLQFLFEYFSETQRNKGNFPGRFSGRQFSNSRSEMNVSTLELGDSALYLCASSLSGVNQETQYFGPGTRLLVL.

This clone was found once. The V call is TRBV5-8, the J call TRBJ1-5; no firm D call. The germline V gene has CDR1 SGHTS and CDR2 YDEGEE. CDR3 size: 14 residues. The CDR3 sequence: CAGSSLYSNQPQHF. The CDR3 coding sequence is TGTGCTGGGAGCAGCCTTTATAGCAATCAGCCCCAGCATTTT.

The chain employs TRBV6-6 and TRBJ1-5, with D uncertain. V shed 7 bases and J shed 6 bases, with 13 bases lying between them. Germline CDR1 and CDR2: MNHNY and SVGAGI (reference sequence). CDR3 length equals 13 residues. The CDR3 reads CASMRQQSQPQHF. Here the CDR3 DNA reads TGTGCCAGCATGCGGCAGCAATCTCAGCCCCAGCATTTT.

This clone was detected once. The CDR3: CASSLEAAQTNQPQHF. The DNA of the CDR3 is TGTGCCAGCAGCTTAGAGGCCGCTCAAACCAATCAGCCCCAGCATTTT. V is TRBV7-2 and J is TRBJ1-5; D uncertain. The germline CDR1 and CDR2 sequences are SGHTA and FQGNSA. Trimming removed 1 base from V and 3 bases from J, with 13 bases in between. This CDR3 region has 16 residues. The full variable domain, with the rest looked up from reference TRBV7-2 and TRBJ1-5, is GAGVSQSPSNKVTEKGKDVELRCDPISGHTALYWYRQSLGQGLEFLIYFQGNSAPDKSGLPSDRFSAERTGGSVSTLTIQRTQQEDSAVYLCASSLEAAQTNQPQHFGDGTRLSIL.

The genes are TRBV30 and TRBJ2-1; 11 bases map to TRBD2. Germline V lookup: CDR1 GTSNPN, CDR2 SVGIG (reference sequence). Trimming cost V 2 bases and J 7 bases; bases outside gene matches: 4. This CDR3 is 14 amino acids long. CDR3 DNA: TGTGCCTGGAGTATGGGGACTAGCGGAAATGAGCAGTTCTTC. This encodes CAWSMGTSGNEQFF.

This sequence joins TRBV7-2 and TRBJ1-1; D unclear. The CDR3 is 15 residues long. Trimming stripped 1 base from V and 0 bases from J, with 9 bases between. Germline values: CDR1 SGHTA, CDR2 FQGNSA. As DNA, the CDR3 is TGTGCCAGCAGCTTAGGTCACACTATGAACACTGAAGCTTTCTTT. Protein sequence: CASSLGHTMNTEAFF.

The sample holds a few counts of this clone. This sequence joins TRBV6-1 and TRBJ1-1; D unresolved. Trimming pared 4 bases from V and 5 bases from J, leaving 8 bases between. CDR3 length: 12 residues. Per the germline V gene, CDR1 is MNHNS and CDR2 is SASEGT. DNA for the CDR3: TGTGCCAGCAGTGTTTATCGAACTGAAGCTTTCTTT. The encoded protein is CASSVYRTEAFF.

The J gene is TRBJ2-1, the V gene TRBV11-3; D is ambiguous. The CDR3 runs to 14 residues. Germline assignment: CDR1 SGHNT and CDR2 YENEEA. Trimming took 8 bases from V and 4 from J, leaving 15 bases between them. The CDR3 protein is CASEVRQKYNEQFF. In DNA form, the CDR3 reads TGTGCCAGCGAGGTTAGGCAAAAGTACAATGAGCAGTTCTTC.

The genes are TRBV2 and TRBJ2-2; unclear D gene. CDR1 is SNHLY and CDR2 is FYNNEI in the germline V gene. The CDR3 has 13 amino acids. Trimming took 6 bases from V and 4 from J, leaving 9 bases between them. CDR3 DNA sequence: TGTGCCAGCAGCGTCAGCGTCACCGGGGAGCTGTTTTTT. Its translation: CASSVSVTGELFF.

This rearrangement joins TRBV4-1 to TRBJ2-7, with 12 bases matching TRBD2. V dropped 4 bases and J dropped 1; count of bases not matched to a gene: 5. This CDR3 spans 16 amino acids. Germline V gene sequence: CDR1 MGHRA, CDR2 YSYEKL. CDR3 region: CASSRGLAGGSYEQYF. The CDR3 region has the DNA TGCGCCAGCAGCCGGGGACTAGCGGGTGGGTCCTACGAGCAGTACTTC.

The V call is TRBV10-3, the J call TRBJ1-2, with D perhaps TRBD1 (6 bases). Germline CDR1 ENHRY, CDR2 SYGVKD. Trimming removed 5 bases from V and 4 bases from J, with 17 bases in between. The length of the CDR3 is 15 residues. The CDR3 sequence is CAISQKGGESYGYTF. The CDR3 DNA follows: TGTGCCATCAGTCAAAAGGGGGGGGAATCCTATGGCTACACCTTC.

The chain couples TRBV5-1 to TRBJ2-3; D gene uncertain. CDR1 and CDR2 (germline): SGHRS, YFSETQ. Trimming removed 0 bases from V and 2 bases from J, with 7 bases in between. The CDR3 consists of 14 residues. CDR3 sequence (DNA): TGCGCCAGCAGCTTGGCGCAGCTCACAGATACGCAGTATTTT. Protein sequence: CASSLAQLTDTQYF.

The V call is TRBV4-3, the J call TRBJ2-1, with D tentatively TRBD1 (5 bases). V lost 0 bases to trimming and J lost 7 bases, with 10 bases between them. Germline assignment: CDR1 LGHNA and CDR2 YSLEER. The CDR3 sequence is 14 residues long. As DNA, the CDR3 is TGCGCCAGCAGCCAAGACAGGGTTGGGAATGAGCAGTTCTTC. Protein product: CASSQDRVGNEQFF.

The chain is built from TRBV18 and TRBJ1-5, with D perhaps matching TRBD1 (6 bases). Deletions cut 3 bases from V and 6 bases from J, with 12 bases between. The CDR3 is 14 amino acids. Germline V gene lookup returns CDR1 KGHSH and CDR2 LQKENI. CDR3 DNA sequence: TGTGCCAGCTCACCGGGAGGGGGAAGTCAGCCCCAGCATTTT. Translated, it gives CASSPGGGSQPQHF.

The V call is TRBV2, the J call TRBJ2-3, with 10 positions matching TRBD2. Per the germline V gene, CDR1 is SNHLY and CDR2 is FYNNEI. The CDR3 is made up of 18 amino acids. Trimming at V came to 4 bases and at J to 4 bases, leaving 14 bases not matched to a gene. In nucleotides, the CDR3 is TGTGCCAGCAGTGTTTGGGGGACTAGCGAGGGTTCGGCAGATACGCAGTATTTT. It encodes CASSVWGTSEGSADTQYF.

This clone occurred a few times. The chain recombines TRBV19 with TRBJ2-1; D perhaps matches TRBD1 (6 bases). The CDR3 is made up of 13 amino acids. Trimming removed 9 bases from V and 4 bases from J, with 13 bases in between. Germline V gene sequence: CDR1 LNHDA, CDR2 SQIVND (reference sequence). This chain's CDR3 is CASREQGYNEQFF. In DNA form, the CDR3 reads TGTGCCAGCCGCGAACAGGGTTACAATGAGCAGTTCTTC.

The DNA for the CDR3 is TGTGCCAGCAGTACACGCGGGGGAGGGCCTAAGAGGGATAATGAGCAGTTCTTC. This encodes CASSTRGGGPKRDNEQFF. The V and J genes are TRBV2 and TRBJ2-1, with 7 nucleotides matching TRBD2. V was clipped by 5 bases and J by 7 bases; unmatched bases: 20. CDR1 and CDR2 (germline): SNHLY, FYNNEI. This CDR3 region has 18 residues. Full variable domain (rest looked up from reference TRBV2 and TRBJ2-1): EPEVTQTPSHQVTQMGQEVILRCVPISNHLYFYWYRQILGQKVEFLVSFYNNEISEKSEIFDDQFSVERPDGSNFTLKIRSTKLEDSAMYFCASSTRGGGPKRDNEQFFGPGTRLTVL.

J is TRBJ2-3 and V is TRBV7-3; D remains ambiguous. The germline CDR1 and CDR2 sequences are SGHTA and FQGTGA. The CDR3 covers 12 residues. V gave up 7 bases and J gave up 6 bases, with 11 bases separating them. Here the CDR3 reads CASKGSGDTQYF. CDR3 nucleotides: TGTGCCAGCAAGGGCAGTGGGGATACGCAGTATTTT.

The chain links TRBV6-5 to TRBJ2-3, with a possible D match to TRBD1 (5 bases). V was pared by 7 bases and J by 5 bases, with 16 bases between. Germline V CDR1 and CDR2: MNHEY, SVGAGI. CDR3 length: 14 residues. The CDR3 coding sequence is TGTGCCAGCAACCCTGACTCAGGGATAGATACGCAGTATTTT. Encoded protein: CASNPDSGIDTQYF.

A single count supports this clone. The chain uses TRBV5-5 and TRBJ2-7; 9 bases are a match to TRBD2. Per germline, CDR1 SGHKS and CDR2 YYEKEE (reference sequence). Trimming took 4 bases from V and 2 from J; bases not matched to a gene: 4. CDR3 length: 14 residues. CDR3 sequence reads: CASSQGLAAYEQYF. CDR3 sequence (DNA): TGTGCCAGCAGCCAGGGACTAGCAGCCTACGAGCAGTACTTC. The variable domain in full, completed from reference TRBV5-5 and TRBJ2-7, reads DAGVTQSPTHLIKTRGQQVTLRCSPISGHKSVSWYQQVLGQGPQFIFQYYEKEERGRGNFPDRFSARQFPNYSSELNVNALLLGDSALYLCASSQGLAAYEQYFGPGTRLTVT.

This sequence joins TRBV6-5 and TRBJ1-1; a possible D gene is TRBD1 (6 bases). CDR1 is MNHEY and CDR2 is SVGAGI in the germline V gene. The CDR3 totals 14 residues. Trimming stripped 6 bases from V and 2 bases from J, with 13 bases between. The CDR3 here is CASSPGGGNTEAFF. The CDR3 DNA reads TGTGCCAGCAGCCCCGGTGGGGGCAACACTGAAGCTTTCTTT.

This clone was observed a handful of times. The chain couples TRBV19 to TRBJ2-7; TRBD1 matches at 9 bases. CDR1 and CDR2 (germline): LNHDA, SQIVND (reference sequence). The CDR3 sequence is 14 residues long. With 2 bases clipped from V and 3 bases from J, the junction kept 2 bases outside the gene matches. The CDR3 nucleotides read TGTGCCAGTAGTATACCGGGACAGGGCTACGAGCAGTACTTC. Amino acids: CASSIPGQGYEQYF.

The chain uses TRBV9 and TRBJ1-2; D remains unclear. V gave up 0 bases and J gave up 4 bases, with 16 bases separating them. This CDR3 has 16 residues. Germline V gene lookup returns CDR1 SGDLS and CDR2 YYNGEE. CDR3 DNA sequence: TGTGCCAGCAGCGTAGGTGACCAAAATTTCCCCTATGGCTACACCTTC. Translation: CASSVGDQNFPYGYTF.

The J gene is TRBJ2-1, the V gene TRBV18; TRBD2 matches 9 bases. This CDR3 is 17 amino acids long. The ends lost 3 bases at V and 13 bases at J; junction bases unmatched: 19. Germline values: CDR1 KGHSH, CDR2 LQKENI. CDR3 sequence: CASSPRLAEALVGFQFF. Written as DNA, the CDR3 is TGTGCCAGCTCACCGAGACTAGCGGAGGCTCTAGTCGGGTTTCAGTTCTTC.

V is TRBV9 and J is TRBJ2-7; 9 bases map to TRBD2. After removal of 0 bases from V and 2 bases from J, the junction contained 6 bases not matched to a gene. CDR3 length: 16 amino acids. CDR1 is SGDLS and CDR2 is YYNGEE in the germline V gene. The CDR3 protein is CASSVAREGPTYEQYF. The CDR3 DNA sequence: TGTGCCAGCAGCGTAGCGCGGGAGGGTCCAACCTACGAGCAGTACTTC.

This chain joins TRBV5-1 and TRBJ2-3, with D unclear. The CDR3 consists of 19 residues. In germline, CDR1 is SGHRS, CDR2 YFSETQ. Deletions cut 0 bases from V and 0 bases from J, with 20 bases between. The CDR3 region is CASSLAVGRKITSTDTQYF. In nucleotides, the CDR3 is TGCGCCAGCAGCTTGGCCGTAGGCAGGAAAATTACTAGCACAGATACGCAGTATTTT.

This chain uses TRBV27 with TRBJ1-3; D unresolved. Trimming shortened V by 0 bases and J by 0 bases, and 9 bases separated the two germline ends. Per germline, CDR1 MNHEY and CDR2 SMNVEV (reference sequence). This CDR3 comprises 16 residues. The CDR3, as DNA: TGTGCCAGCAGTTTATCGGGCAGATCCTCTGGAAACACCATATATTTT. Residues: CASSLSGRSSGNTIYF.

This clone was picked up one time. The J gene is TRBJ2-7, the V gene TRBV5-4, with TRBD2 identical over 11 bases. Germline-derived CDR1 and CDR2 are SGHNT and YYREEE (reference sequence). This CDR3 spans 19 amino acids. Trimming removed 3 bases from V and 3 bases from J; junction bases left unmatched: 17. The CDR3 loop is CASSSTGTSGLKADYEQYF. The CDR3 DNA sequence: TGTGCCAGCAGCTCGACCGGGACTAGCGGACTTAAGGCGGACTACGAGCAGTACTTC.

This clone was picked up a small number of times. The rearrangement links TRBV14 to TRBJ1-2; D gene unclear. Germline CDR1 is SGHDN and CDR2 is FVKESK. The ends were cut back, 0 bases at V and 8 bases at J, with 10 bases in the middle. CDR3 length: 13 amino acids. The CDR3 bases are TGTGCCAGCAGCCAAGATTTCTTGGGAGGCTACACCTTC. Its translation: CASSQDFLGGYTF.

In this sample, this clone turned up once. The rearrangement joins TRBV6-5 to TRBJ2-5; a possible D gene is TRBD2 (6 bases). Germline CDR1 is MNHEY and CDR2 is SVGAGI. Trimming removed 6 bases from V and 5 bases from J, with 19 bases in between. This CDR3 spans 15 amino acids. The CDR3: CASSPTRGGWETQYF. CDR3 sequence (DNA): TGTGCCAGCAGCCCGACGCGGGGAGGTTGGGAGACCCAGTACTTC.

The CDR3 protein is CASSTTGELFF. Here the CDR3 DNA reads TGTGCCAGCAGCACCACCGGGGAGCTGTTTTTT. The chain recombines TRBV5-4 with TRBJ2-2; D uncertain. The germline V and J ends were trimmed by 4 bases and 4 bases, with 2 bases remaining between them. The V gene's germline CDR1 is SGHNT and CDR2 YYREEE (reference sequence). The CDR3 runs 11 residues.

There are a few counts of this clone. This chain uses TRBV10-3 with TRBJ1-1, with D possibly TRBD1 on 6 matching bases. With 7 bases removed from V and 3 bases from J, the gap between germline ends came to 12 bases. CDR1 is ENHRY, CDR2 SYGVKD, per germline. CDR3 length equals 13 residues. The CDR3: CAIMRGGDTEAFF. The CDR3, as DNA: TGTGCCATCATGAGAGGGGGGGACACTGAAGCTTTCTTT.